This TCR beta chain was documented in a study of blood T cell repertoires in COVID-19. Looking at the study overall: The United States, Italy and Spain provided the acute and convalescent COVID-19 samples.

Clones were sequenced by immunoSEQ multiplex PCR, and TCRdb holds only the in-frame ones, with some missing. The data contain 55,000 to 75,000 clones, 70% to 75% of them singletons. Germline CDR1 reads SGHTA; CDR2 reads FQGTGA. This CDR3 has 16 residues. V lost 5 bases and J lost 7, with 20 bases in between. The receptor was derived from a man in his sixties with acute or convalescent COVID-19. Sequenced: peripheral blood. The chain has TRBV7-3 and TRBJ2-2; TRBD2 might be the D (6 bases). The CDR3 sequence is CASSPSRAEGGGELFF. CDR3 coding DNA: TGTGCCAGCAGCCCCTCTCGGGCAGAGGGAGGCGGGGAGCTGTTTTTT.